Following are 14 T cell receptor beta chains from one sample sequenced in a study of vaccination and CD4 T cells after COVID-19. Treatment given: roughly nine-day PBMC culture with coronavirus spike peptide pools or control peptides (ViraFEST assay). Cultured CD4+ T cell DNA was sequenced using the Oncomine TCR Beta short-read assay. A single record per CDR3 protein comes from TCRdb applying MiXCR to the PCR reads. Of under 30,000 distinct CDR3 sequences listed, around two thirds were seen once; the top ten hold roughly 20%. These receptors lack a known antigen. The sample consisted of CD4+ T cells from blood, cultured in vitro, taken after SARS-CoV-2 vaccination. The receptors were sampled from a human donor who received a COVID-19 vaccine.

The chain combines TRBV2 with TRBJ2-5; 12 bases are a match to TRBD2. CDR3 length: 15 residues. V trimming: 5 bases; J trimming: 4 bases; junction bases outside the gene matches: 5. The germline gives CDR1 SNHLY, CDR2 FYNNEI. CDR3 in amino acids: CASSLASGGAETQYF. The CDR3 DNA reads TGTGCCAGCAGTTTGGCTAGCGGGGGGGCAGAGACCCAGTACTTC.

The rearrangement links TRBV2 to TRBJ2-2; a weak D match, TRBD1 (5 bases). Germline loops: CDR1 SNHLY, CDR2 FYNNEI. V shed 7 bases and J shed 4 bases, with 10 bases lying between them. This CDR3 comprises 13 residues. The DNA for the CDR3 is TGTGCCAGCACTAGGGGCGGCACCGGGGAGCTGTTTTTT. It yields the protein CASTRGGTGELFF.

This clonotype was observed a handful of times. The J gene is TRBJ2-3, the V gene TRBV6-1; no clear D. Germline CDR1 and CDR2: MNHNS and SASEGT. V was shortened by 5 bases and J by 6 bases, with 9 bases between the two germline ends. This CDR3 spans 12 amino acids. CDR3 nucleotides: TGTGCCAGCAGTAATAATGGGGATACGCAGTATTTT. This codes for CASSNNGDTQYF.

This sequence joins TRBV19 and TRBJ1-2, with a possible D match to TRBD1 (5 bases). Per germline, CDR1 LNHDA and CDR2 SQIVND (reference sequence). V was shortened by 1 base and J by 10 bases, with 13 bases between the two germline ends. The CDR3 contains 13 residues. CDR3 region: CASSIVAGSDYTF. The DNA of the CDR3 is TGTGCCAGTAGTATAGTGGCAGGGAGTGACTACACCTTC.

The gene calls are TRBV12-3 or TRBV12-4 and TRBJ1-2; TRBD1 matches 7 bases. Trimming cost V 0 bases and J 0 bases; bases outside gene matches: 1. There are 15 residues in the CDR3. CDR3 DNA: TGTGCCAGCAGTTTAGCAGGGGGCTCTAACTATGGCTACACCTTC. Protein sequence: CASSLAGGSNYGYTF.

This sequence joins TRBV7-9 and TRBJ2-5; no firm D call. Trimming cost V 5 bases and J 1 base, with 2 bases left between them. The CDR3 loop spans 11 amino acids. CDR1 and CDR2 (germline): SEHNR, FQNEAQ (reference sequence). The CDR3 nucleotides read TGTGCCAGCAGCCCCCAAGAGACCCAGTACTTC. Residues: CASSPQETQYF.

This clonotype was seen only a few times. This sequence joins TRBV27 and TRBJ1-5, with 7 bases identical to TRBD1. The ends lost 5 bases at V and 5 bases at J; junction bases unmatched: 12. Looked up from germline, CDR1 is MNHEY and CDR2 is SMNVEV (reference sequence). The CDR3 contains 16 residues. This CDR3 is CASSPLFDRDHQPQHF. The DNA for the CDR3 is TGTGCCAGCAGTCCCCTTTTCGACAGGGATCATCAGCCCCAGCATTTT.

The chain recombines TRBV6-1 with TRBJ1-5; 8 nucleotides agree with TRBD1. The germline gives CDR1 MNHNS, CDR2 SASEGT. J gave up 3 bases and V 5 bases, and 6 bases lay outside the gene matches. The CDR3 is 15 residues long. Written as DNA, the CDR3 is TGTGCCAGCAGTACATGGACAGGGCCCAATCAGCCCCAGCATTTT. Translation gives CASSTWTGPNQPQHF.

The rearrangement joins TRBV19 to TRBJ1-1, with D perhaps TRBD1 (5 bases). V gave up 5 bases and J gave up 3 bases, with 10 bases separating them. From germline, CDR1 is LNHDA and CDR2 SQIVND (reference sequence). The CDR3 totals 13 residues. The CDR3 here is CASSVQGHTEAFF. In DNA form, the CDR3 reads TGTGCCAGTAGTGTCCAGGGTCACACTGAAGCTTTCTTT.

The chain has TRBV7-8 and TRBJ2-6, with D perhaps matching TRBD2 (5 bases). The length of the CDR3 is 16 residues. Germline CDR1 reads SGHVS; CDR2 reads FQNEAQ. Trimming stripped 1 base from V and 1 base from J, with 8 bases between. For the CDR3, the DNA is TGTGCCAGCAGCTTAGTAACGGGGTCTGGGGCCAACGTCCTGACTTTC. As protein: CASSLVTGSGANVLTF.

The chain links TRBV6-1 to TRBJ2-1; TRBD1 or TRBD2 may be the D gene (5 bases each). This CDR3 contains 15 residues. V lost 4 bases and J 8 bases, leaving 18 bases between the germline ends. The germline V gene encodes CDR1 MNHNS and CDR2 SASEGT. As DNA, the CDR3 is TGTGCCAGCAGTGTGGGGGAAAGGGGAGTGGATGAGCAGTTCTTC. Its translation is CASSVGERGVDEQFF.

This clonotype was found a few times. The chain combines TRBV2 with TRBJ1-2; a possible D gene is TRBD1 (5 bases). The germline V gene has CDR1 SNHLY and CDR2 FYNNEI. Trimming pared 8 bases from V and 2 bases from J, leaving 12 bases between. The CDR3 covers 13 residues. The CDR3, as DNA: TGTGCCAGCGCGGGCAGGGACAACTATGGCTACACCTTC. This encodes CASAGRDNYGYTF.

The chain combines TRBV24-1 with TRBJ2-2; the D gene is possibly TRBD1 (6 bases). Looked up from germline, CDR1 is KGHDR and CDR2 is SFDVKD. With 3 bases removed from V and 4 bases from J, the gap between germline ends came to 11 bases. CDR3 length equals 15 residues. CDR3 loop: CATSDTGTITGELFF. The CDR3 DNA is TGTGCCACCAGTGATACTGGGACAATCACCGGGGAGCTGTTTTTT.

The rearrangement joins TRBV19 to TRBJ1-1, with D hard to call. The V gene lost 5 bases and the J gene lost 0 bases, with 7 bases spanning the gap. This CDR3 has 13 residues. The germline gives CDR1 LNHDA, CDR2 SQIVND (reference sequence). The chain's CDR3 is CASSEEVNTEAFF. The CDR3 nucleotides are TGTGCCAGTAGTGAGGAGGTGAACACTGAAGCTTTCTTT.